This entry lists 13 T cell receptor beta chains sequenced from one sample in a study of T cells in tumors after PD-1 blockade. Assay: immunoSEQ multiplex PCR; the TCRdb copy retains only in-frame clones and omits some. The sample lists roughly 19,000 clones, over 70% occurring once. The sequencing used PBMCs, collected after anti-PD-1 therapy. These receptors all stem from a human donor with advanced basal cell or squamous cell carcinoma (not recorded which).

The J gene is TRBJ1-2, the V gene TRBV3-1 (or the pseudogene TRBV3-2); D gene unclear. Germline CDR1 and CDR2: LGHDT and YNNKEL (reference sequence). With 3 bases removed from V and 6 bases from J, the gap between germline ends came to 8 bases. The CDR3 is 12 amino acids. Written as DNA, the CDR3 is TGTGCCAGCAGCCATCTAGGCAATGGCTACACCTTC. It specifies CASSHLGNGYTF.

V and J are TRBV9 and TRBJ2-2, with D hard to call. CDR3 length: 14 residues. Germline V gene sequence: CDR1 SGDLS, CDR2 YYNGEE. V shed 3 bases and J shed 3 bases, with 9 bases lying between them. This CDR3 is CASSADPDTGELFF. CDR3 nucleotides: TGTGCCAGCAGCGCGGACCCGGACACCGGGGAGCTGTTTTTT.

The chain couples TRBV5-6 to TRBJ1-1, with 7 bases that match TRBD1. After removal of 0 bases from V and 4 bases from J, the junction contained 9 bases not matched to a gene. This CDR3 spans 16 amino acids. From germline, CDR1 is SGHDT and CDR2 YYEEEE. Here the CDR3 reads CASSLDRGQGATEAFF. The CDR3 region has the DNA TGTGCCAGCAGCTTGGACAGGGGCCAGGGTGCCACTGAAGCTTTCTTT.

This chain uses TRBV18 with TRBJ1-4; D call uncertain. The CDR3 runs to 13 residues. Germline V gives CDR1 KGHSH, CDR2 LQKENI. The V gene lost 5 bases and the J gene lost 7 bases, with 11 bases spanning the gap. CDR3 sequence reads: CASSRTHAEKLFF. The CDR3 nucleotides are TGTGCCAGCTCAAGAACCCACGCTGAAAAACTGTTTTTT.

The J gene is TRBJ2-6, the V gene TRBV25-1, with unresolved D. Germline V gene sequence: CDR1 MGHDK, CDR2 SYGVNS. V shed 2 bases and J shed 0 bases, with 2 bases lying between them. This CDR3 is built from 14 residues. The CDR3 sequence: CASSEPSGANVLTF. The CDR3 nucleotides read TGTGCCAGCAGTGAACCCTCTGGGGCCAACGTCCTGACTTTC.

This chain uses TRBV5-6 with TRBJ2-7, with D unresolved. Trimming stripped 0 bases from V and 3 bases from J, with 7 bases between. CDR3 length equals 13 residues. Looked up from germline, CDR1 is SGHDT and CDR2 is YYEEEE. CDR3 DNA: TGTGCCAGCAGCTTGGACACTGGCTACGAGCAGTACTTC. Protein product: CASSLDTGYEQYF.

V gene TRBV9 combines with J gene TRBJ2-1; D is perhaps TRBD1 (6 bases). The V end was cut by 0 bases, the J end by 7 bases, with 14 bases between. This CDR3 spans 15 amino acids. Looked up from germline, CDR1 is SGDLS and CDR2 is YYNGEE. The CDR3 nucleotides read TGTGCCAGCAGCGTAGATGGCCGGGACATGAATGAGCAGTTCTTC. Protein: CASSVDGRDMNEQFF.

The chain links TRBV5-6 to TRBJ2-1; D call uncertain. Germline V gene lookup returns CDR1 SGHDT and CDR2 YYEEEE. Trimming took off 5 bases at V and 9 bases at J, with 12 bases between the two ends. The CDR3 extends over 12 amino acids. CDR3 coding DNA: TGTGCCAGCAGGATCGGTAGATCTGAGCAGTTCTTC. Protein sequence: CASRIGRSEQFF.

V gene TRBV7-8 combines with J gene TRBJ2-1; TRBD1 agrees at 9 bases. J was trimmed by 2 bases and V by 1 base; bases with no gene match: 9. This CDR3 has 18 amino acids. In germline, CDR1 is SGHVS, CDR2 FQNEAQ. The CDR3 region is CASSLGGTGRRAYNEQFF. For the CDR3, the DNA is TGTGCCAGCAGCTTAGGGGGGACAGGGCGAAGGGCCTACAATGAGCAGTTCTTC. The variable domain in full, completed from reference TRBV7-8 and TRBJ2-1, reads GAGVSQSPRYKVAKRGQDVALRCDPISGHVSLFWYQQALGQGPEFLTYFQNEAQLDKSGLPSDRFFAERPEGSVSTLKIQRTQQEDSAVYLCASSLGGTGRRAYNEQFFGPGTRLTVL.

Only one count was recorded for this clone. The chain couples TRBV7-2 to TRBJ2-4; 7 bases fit TRBD2. CDR1 and CDR2 from the germline V gene are SGHTA and FQGNSA. The V and J ends lost 1 base and 8 bases, in that order; junction bases with no gene match: 8. The length of the CDR3 is 15 residues. The CDR3: CASSLVGGVMDIQYF. CDR3 coding DNA: TGTGCCAGCAGCTTAGTGGGAGGGGTAATGGACATTCAGTACTTC.

The chain carries TRBV7-8 and TRBJ1-1; D gene ambiguous. The V gene's germline CDR1 is SGHVS and CDR2 FQNEAQ. Trimming took off 3 bases at V and 0 bases at J, with 8 bases between the two ends. The CDR3 spans 14 residues. In DNA, the CDR3 is TGTGCCAGCAGCTTCGGGAGGATGAACACTGAAGCTTTCTTT. Residues: CASSFGRMNTEAFF.

This clone was seen a few times. The chain joins TRBV7-2 to TRBJ2-3; D is unresolved. Germline V gene data show CDR1 as SGHTA and CDR2 as FQGNSA. V lost 5 bases and J 6 bases, leaving 15 bases between the germline ends. The CDR3 covers 14 residues. The CDR3 here is CASSVDFNVDTQYF. The CDR3 DNA is TGTGCCAGCAGCGTAGATTTTAACGTTGATACGCAGTATTTT.

The CDR3 region has the DNA TGTGCCAGCAGCTTCCCTATTTCGTCCTACGAGCAGTACTTC. Protein: CASSFPISSYEQYF. The gene calls are TRBV7-8 and TRBJ2-7; D remains ambiguous. The CDR3 runs to 14 residues. Between the trimmed V and J ends, which lost 3 bases and 1 base, there was a span of 10 bases. The germline V gene has CDR1 SGHVS and CDR2 FQNEAQ. Full variable domain (outside the CDR3, taken from reference TRBV7-8 and TRBJ2-7): GAGVSQSPRYKVAKRGQDVALRCDPISGHVSLFWYQQALGQGPEFLTYFQNEAQLDKSGLPSDRFFAERPEGSVSTLKIQRTQQEDSAVYLCASSFPISSYEQYFGPGTRLTVT.